This TCR beta chain was captured in a study of CD8 T cells in Susac syndrome. The authors reverse transcribed roughly 0.5 to 1 ug RNA with random hexamers. With immunoSEQ multiplex PCR, TCR beta CDR3 was amplified across 54 Vbeta and 13 Jbeta. TCRdb used MiXCR to reprocess the immunoSEQ multiplex PCR reads, holding one entry per CDR3 protein. The top ten clones hold under 0.15% of a sample with over 350,000 distinct CDR3 sequences, approximately 85% of them seen once. Sequenced: CD8+ T cells from PBMCs. The sequence was obtained from a human donor with multiple sclerosis.

The chain's CDR3 is CASSQDSGEVNEQFF. The CDR3 nucleotides are TGTGCCAGCAGCCAAGATAGCGGGGAGGTCAATGAGCAGTTCTTC. The chain has TRBV3-1 and TRBJ2-1, with 8 bases aligning to TRBD2. Looked up from germline, CDR1 is LGHDT and CDR2 is YNNKEL (reference sequence). This CDR3 is 15 amino acids long. The trim removed 0 bases at V and 6 bases at J, leaving 4 bases unmatched.